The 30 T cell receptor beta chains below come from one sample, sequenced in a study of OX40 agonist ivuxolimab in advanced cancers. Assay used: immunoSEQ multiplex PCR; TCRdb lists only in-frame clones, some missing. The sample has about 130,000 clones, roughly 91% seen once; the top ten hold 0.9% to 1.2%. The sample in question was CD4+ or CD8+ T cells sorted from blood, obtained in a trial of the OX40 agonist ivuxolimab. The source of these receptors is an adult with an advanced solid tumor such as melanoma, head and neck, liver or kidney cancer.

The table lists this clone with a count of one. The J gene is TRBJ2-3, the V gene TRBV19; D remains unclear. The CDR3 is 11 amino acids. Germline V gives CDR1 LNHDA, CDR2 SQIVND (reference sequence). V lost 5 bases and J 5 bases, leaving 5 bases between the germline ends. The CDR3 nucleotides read TGTGCCAGTAGTGAAAGAGATACGCAGTATTTT. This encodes CASSERDTQYF.

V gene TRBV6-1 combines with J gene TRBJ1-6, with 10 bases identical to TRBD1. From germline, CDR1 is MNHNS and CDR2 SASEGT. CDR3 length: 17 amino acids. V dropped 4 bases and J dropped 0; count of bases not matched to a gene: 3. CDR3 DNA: TGTGCCAGCAGTGGGGGACAGGGGCTCTCCTATAATTCACCCCTCCACTTT. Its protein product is CASSGGQGLSYNSPLHF.

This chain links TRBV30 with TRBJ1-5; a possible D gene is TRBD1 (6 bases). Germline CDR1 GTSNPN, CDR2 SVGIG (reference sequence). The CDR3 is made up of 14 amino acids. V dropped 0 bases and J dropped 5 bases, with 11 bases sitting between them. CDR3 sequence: CAWSVGQRYQPQHF. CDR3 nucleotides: TGTGCCTGGAGTGTTGGACAGAGATATCAGCCCCAGCATTTT.

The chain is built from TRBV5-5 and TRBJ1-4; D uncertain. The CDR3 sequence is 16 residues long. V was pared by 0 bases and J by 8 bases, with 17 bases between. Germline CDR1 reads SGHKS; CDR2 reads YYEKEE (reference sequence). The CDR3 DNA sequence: TGTGCCAGCAGCTTGGGTCTTTGGCAGGAAGGGGAAAAACTGTTTTTT. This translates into CASSLGLWQEGEKLFF.

The CDR3 protein is CAISSDTGEKAFF. DNA for the CDR3: TGTGCCATCAGTTCGGATACAGGGGAAAAGGCTTTCTTT. The rearrangement links TRBV10-3 to TRBJ1-1; 7 bases fit TRBD1. The V segment lost 5 bases and the J segment 11 bases; nucleotides outside the gene matches: 11. The germline V gene encodes CDR1 ENHRY and CDR2 SYGVKD. The CDR3 loop spans 13 amino acids.

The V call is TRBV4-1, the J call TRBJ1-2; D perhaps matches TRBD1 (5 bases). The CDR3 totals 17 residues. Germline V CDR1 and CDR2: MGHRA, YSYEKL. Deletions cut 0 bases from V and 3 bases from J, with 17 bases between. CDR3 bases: TGCGCCAGCAGCCAAGAACGAGGGACGGAACTAGACTATGGCTACACCTTC. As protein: CASSQERGTELDYGYTF.

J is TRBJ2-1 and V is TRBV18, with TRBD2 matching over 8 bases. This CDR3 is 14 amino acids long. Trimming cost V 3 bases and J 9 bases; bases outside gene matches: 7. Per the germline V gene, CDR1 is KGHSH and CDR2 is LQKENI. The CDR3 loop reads CASSPGLDAGEQFF. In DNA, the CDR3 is TGTGCCAGCTCACCGGGACTAGATGCGGGTGAGCAGTTCTTC.

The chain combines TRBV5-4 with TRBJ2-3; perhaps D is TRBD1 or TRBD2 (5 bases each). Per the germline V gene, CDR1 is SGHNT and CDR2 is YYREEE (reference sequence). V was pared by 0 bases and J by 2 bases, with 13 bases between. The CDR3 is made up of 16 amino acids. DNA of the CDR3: TGTGCCAGCAGCTTGGGGCAGTGGGACCCCACAGATACGCAGTATTTT. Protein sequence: CASSLGQWDPTDTQYF. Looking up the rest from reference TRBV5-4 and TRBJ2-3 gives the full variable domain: ETGVTQSPTHLIKTRGQQVTLRCSSQSGHNTVSWYQQALGQGPQFIFQYYREEENGRGNFPPRFSGLQFPNYSSELNVNALELDDSALYLCASSLGQWDPTDTQYFGPGTRLTVL.

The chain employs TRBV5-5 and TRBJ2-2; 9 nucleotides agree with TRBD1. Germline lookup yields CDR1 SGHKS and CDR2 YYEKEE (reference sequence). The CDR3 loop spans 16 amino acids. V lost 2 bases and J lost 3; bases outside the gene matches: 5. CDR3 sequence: CASSFAGTGYTGELFF. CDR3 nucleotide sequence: TGTGCCAGCAGCTTCGCCGGGACAGGGTACACCGGGGAGCTGTTTTTT.

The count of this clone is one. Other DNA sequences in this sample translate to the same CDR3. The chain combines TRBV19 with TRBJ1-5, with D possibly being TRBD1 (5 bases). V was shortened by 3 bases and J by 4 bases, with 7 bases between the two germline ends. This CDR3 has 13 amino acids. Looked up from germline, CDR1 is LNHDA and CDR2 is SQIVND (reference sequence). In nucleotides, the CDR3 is TGTGCCAGTAGTATCGGGGGAAATCAGCCCCAGCATTTT. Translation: CASSIGGNQPQHF. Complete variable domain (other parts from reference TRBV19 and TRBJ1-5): DGGITQSPKYLFRKEGQNVTLSCEQNLNHDAMYWYRQDPGQGLRLIYYSQIVNDFQKGDIAEGYSVSREKKESFPLTVTSAQKNPTAFYLCASSIGGNQPQHFGDGTRLSIL.

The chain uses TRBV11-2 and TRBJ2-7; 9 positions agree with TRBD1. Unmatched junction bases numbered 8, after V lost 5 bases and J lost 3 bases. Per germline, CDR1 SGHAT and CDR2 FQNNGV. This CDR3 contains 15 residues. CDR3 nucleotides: TGTGCCAGCAGCGGGGGGACAGGGTCCCGCTACGAGCAGTACTTC. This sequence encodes CASSGGTGSRYEQYF.

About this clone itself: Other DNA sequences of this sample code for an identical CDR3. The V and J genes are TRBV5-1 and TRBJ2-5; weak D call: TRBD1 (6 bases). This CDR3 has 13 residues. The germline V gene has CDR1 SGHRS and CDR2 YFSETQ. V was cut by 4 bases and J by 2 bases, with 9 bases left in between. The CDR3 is CASSPGTQETQYF. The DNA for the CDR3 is TGCGCCAGCAGCCCAGGGACACAAGAGACCCAGTACTTC. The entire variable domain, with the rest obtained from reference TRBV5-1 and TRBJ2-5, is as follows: KAGVTQTPRYLIKTRGQQVTLSCSPISGHRSVSWYQQTPGQGLQFLFEYFSETQRNKGNFPGRFSGRQFSNSRSEMNVSTLELGDSALYLCASSPGTQETQYFGPGTRLLVL.

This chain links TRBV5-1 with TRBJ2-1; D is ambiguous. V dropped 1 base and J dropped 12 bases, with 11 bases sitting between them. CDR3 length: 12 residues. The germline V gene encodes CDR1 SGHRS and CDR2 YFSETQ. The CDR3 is CASSLMDDPQFF. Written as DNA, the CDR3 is TGCGCCAGCAGCTTGATGGATGACCCGCAGTTCTTC. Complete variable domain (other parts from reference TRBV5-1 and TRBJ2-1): KAGVTQTPRYLIKTRGQQVTLSCSPISGHRSVSWYQQTPGQGLQFLFEYFSETQRNKGNFPGRFSGRQFSNSRSEMNVSTLELGDSALYLCASSLMDDPQFFGPGTRLTVL.

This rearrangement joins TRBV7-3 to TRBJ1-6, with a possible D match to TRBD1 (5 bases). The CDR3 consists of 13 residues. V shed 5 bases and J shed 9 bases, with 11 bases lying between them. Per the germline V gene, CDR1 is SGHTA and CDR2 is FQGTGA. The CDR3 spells CASSVDSFSPLHF. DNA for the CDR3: TGTGCCAGCAGCGTCGACAGTTTTTCACCCCTCCACTTT.

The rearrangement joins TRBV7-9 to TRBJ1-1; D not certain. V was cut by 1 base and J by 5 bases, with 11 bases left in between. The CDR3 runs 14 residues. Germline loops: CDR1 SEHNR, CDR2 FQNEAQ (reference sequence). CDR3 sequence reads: CASSLGGGLTEAFF. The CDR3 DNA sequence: TGTGCCAGCAGCTTAGGAGGTGGGCTAACTGAAGCTTTCTTT.

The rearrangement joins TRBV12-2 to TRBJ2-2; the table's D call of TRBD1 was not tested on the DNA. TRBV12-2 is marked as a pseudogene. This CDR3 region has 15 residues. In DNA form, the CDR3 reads TGTGCAAGTCGCGACGACAGTCTGAACACCGGGGAGCTGTTTTTT. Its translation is CASRDDSLNTGELFF.

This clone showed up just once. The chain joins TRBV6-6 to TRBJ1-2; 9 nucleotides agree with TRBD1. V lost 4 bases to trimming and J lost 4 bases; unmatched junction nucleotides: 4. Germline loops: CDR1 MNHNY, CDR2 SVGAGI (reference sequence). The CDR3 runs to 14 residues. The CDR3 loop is CASSSPDRGYGYTF. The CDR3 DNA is TGTGCCAGCAGTTCCCCGGACAGGGGCTATGGCTACACCTTC.

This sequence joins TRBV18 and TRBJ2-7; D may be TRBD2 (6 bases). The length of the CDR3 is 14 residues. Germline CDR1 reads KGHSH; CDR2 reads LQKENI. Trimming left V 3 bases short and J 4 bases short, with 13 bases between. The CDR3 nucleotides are TGTGCCAGCTCACCCACGGTGGGGGGTTACGAGCAGTACTTC. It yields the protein CASSPTVGGYEQYF.

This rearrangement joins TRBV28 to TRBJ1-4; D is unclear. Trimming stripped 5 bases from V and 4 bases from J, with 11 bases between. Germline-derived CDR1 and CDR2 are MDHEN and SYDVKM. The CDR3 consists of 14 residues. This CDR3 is CASSEAGRNEKLFF. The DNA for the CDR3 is TGTGCCAGCAGTGAAGCGGGTCGTAATGAAAAACTGTTTTTT.

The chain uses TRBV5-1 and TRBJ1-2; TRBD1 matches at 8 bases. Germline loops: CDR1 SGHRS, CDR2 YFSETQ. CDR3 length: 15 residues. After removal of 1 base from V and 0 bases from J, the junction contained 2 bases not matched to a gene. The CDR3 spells CASSLLTGANYGYTF. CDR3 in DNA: TGCGCCAGCAGCTTGCTGACAGGGGCTAACTATGGCTACACCTTC.

The CDR3 bases are TGTGCCAGCAGTTTAAGGGGAAGGAGCTCCTACGAGCAGTACTTC. Translating it yields CASSLRGRSSYEQYF. This chain joins TRBV28 and TRBJ2-7; a weak D match, TRBD1 (5 bases). Between the trimmed V and J ends, which lost 2 bases and 0 bases, there was a span of 11 bases. The CDR3 has 15 amino acids. Germline assignment: CDR1 MDHEN and CDR2 SYDVKM.

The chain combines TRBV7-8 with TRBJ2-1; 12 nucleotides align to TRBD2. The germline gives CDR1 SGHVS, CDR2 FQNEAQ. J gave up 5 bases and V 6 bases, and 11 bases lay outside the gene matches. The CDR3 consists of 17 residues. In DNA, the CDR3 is TGTGCCAGCAGAACTCTAGCGGGAGGGCCCGGGGACAATGAGCAGTTCTTC. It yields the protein CASRTLAGGPGDNEQFF.

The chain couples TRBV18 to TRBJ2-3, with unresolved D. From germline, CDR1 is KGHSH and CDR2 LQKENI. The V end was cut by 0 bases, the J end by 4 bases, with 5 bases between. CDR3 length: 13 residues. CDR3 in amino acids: CASSPPVSDTQYF. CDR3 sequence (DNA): TGTGCCAGCTCACCACCAGTATCAGATACGCAGTATTTT.

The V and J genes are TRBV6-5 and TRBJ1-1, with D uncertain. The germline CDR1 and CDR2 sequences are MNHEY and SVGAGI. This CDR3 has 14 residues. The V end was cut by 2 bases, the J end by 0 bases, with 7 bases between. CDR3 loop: CASSYARMNTEAFF. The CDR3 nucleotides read TGTGCCAGCAGTTACGCAAGAATGAACACTGAAGCTTTCTTT.

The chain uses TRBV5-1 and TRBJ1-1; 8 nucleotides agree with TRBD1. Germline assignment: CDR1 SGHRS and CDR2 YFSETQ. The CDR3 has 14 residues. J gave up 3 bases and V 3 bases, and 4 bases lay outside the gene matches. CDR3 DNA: TGCGCCAGCAGCTCGACAGGGGTGGACACTGAAGCTTTCTTT. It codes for CASSSTGVDTEAFF.

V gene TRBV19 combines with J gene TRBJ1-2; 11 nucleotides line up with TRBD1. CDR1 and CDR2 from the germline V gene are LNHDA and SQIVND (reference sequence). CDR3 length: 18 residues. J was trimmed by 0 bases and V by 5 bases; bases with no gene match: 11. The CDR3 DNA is TGTGCCAGTAGTCCGAGCCGGGACAGGGGGTATCCTAACTATGGCTACACCTTC. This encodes CASSPSRDRGYPNYGYTF.

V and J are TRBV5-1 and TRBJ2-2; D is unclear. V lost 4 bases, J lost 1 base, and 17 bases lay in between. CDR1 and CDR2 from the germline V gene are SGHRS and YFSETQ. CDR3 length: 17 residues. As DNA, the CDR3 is TGCGCCAGCAGCCGTCCCCAAGACGGACGGAACACCGGGGAGCTGTTTTTT. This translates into CASSRPQDGRNTGELFF.

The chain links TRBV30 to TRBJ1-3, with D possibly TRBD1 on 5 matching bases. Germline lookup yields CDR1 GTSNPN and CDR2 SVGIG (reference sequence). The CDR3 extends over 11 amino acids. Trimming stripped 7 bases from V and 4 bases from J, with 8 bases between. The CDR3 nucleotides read TGTGCCTTAGGACAAGGAAACACCATATATTTT. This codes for CALGQGNTIYF.

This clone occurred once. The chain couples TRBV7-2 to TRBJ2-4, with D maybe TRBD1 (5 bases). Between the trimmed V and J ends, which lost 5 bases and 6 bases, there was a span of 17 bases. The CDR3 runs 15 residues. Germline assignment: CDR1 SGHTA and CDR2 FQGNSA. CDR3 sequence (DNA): TGTGCCAGCAGCCCAAGTTGGGGCCCTGGAAACATTCAGTACTTC. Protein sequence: CASSPSWGPGNIQYF.

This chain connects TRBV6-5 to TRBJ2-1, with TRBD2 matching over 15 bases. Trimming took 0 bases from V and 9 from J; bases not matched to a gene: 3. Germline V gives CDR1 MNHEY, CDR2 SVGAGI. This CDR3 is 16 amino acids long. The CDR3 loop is CASSYSRGLAGGEQFF. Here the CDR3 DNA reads TGTGCCAGCAGTTACTCCCGGGGACTAGCGGGAGGTGAGCAGTTCTTC.